The 5 T cell receptor beta chains in this list originate from one sample, sequenced in a study of T cells in Graves' hyperthyroidism and ophthalmopathy. There were TCR beta CDR3 regions amplified from RNA transcripts. HTBI primers were the set used in a first-round RT-PCR of the TCR CDR3. TCRdb independently ran MiXCR on the multiplex PCR reads; one entry per CDR3 protein. The sample yields roughly 240,000 distinct CDR3 sequences, about a sixth seen once. The specimen was blood. The receptors were sampled from a woman aged 18 to 35 with Graves' ophthalmopathy.

The chain employs TRBV3-1 and TRBJ2-3, with 14 bases fitting TRBD2. The CDR3 runs to 17 residues. CDR1 is LGHDT, CDR2 YNNKEL, per germline (reference sequence). V trimming: 6 bases; J trimming: 9 bases; junction bases outside the gene matches: 14. The CDR3, as DNA: TGTGCCAGCAGTCTCGGAAGACTAGCGGGGGGGGAGTTGACGCAGTATTTT. As protein: CASSLGRLAGGELTQYF.

This clonotype came up many times. The J gene is TRBJ1-1, the V gene TRBV19, with TRBD1 matching over 7 bases. V lost 5 bases and J lost 3; bases outside the gene matches: 6. This CDR3 contains 14 residues. Germline values: CDR1 LNHDA, CDR2 SQIVND (reference sequence). CDR3 sequence: CASSQGGHHTEAFF. CDR3 DNA: TGTGCCAGTAGTCAGGGGGGACACCACACTGAAGCTTTCTTT. Looking up the rest from reference TRBV19 and TRBJ1-1 gives the full variable domain: DGGITQSPKYLFRKEGQNVTLSCEQNLNHDAMYWYRQDPGQGLRLIYYSQIVNDFQKGDIAEGYSVSREKKESFPLTVTSAQKNPTAFYLCASSQGGHHTEAFFGQGTRLTVV.

This clonotype was recorded many times. This rearrangement joins TRBV6-1 to TRBJ1-1; D ambiguous. This CDR3 is built from 11 residues. Trimming removed 6 bases at V and 7 bases at J, with 9 bases between. Germline values: CDR1 MNHNS, CDR2 SASEGT. The chain's CDR3 is CASRRKIEAFF. The CDR3 region has the DNA TGTGCCAGCAGAAGGAAGATTGAAGCTTTCTTT.

This chain links TRBV6-1 with TRBJ2-7, with 7 nucleotides matching TRBD1. Germline V CDR1 and CDR2: MNHNS, SASEGT. The CDR3 totals 14 residues. V shed 5 bases and J 3 bases; nucleotides not matched to a gene: 7. Written as DNA, the CDR3 is TGTGCCAGCAGTCAACGGGACAGTTACTACGAGCAGTACTTC. This codes for CASSQRDSYYEQYF.

This clonotype was observed many times. V is TRBV7-6 and J is TRBJ2-5, with D possibly TRBD2 on 5 matching bases. Germline V gene lookup returns CDR1 SGHVS and CDR2 FNYEAQ. V was cut by 8 bases and J by 0 bases, with 10 bases left in between. The CDR3 consists of 13 residues. This chain's CDR3 is CASRPGYQETQYF. Here the CDR3 DNA reads TGTGCCAGCCGCCCGGGGTACCAAGAGACCCAGTACTTC.